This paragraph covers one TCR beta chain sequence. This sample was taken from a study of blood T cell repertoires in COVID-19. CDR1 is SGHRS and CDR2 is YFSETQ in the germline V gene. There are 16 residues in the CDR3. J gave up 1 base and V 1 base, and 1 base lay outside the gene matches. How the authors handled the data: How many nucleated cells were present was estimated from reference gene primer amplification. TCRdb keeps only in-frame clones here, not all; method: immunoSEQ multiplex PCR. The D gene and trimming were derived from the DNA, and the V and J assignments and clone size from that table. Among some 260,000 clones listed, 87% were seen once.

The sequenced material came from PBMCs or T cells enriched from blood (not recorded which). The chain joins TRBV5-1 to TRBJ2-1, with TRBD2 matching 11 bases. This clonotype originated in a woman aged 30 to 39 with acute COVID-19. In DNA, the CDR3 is TGCGCCAGCAGCTTGCCTAGCGGGAGGTCCTACAATGAGCAGTTCTTC. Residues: CASSLPSGRSYNEQFF. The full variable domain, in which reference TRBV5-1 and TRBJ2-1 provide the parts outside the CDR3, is KAGVTQTPRYLIKTRGQQVTLSCSPISGHRSVSWYQQTPGQGLQFLFEYFSETQRNKGNFPGRFSGRQFSNSRSEMNVSTLELGDSALYLCASSLPSGRSYNEQFFGPGTRLTVL.